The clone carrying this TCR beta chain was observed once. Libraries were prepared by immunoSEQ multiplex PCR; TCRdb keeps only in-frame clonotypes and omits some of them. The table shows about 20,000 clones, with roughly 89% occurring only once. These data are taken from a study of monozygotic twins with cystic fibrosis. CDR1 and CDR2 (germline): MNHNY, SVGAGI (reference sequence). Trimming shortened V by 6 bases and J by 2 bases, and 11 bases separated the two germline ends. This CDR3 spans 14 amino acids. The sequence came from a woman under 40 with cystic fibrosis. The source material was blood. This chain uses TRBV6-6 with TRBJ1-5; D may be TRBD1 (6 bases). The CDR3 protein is CASRQGRGNQPQHF. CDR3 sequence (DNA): TGTGCCAGCAGACAGGGAAGGGGCAATCAGCCCCAGCATTTT.